Detailed here is one T cell receptor beta chain. No antigen is known for it. Base qualities are not recorded, but no much larger clone differs from it by a single base. Patients with autoimmune disease history or receiving systemic immunosuppression were excluded from the trial. Peripheral blood for TCR sequencing was collected from all dose cohorts at baseline, on cycle 4 day 1, and on cycle 7 day 1. Samples came from an open-label, multicenter, first-in-human phase I dose-escalation trial of ivuxolimab. Adults with locally advanced or metastatic melanoma, renal cell carcinoma, hepatocellular carcinoma or head and neck squamous cell carcinoma were enrolled in the trial. CD4+ and CD8+ T cells were sorted separately from peripheral blood before TCR sequencing. Genomic DNA was isolated from the sorted cells so that the TCRbeta CDR3 region could be sequenced. TCRbeta CDR3 regions were sequenced using the immunoSEQ Assay. Sourced from immuneACCESS, this table was stored by TCRdb with only in-frame sequences that have V and J called. A share of the clones is absent; for the studies checked, an unresolved V gene accounts for under half, and the remainder has no known explanation. For this sample there are about 21,000 clones; approximately 81% appear just once. The ten largest clones take up more than 30% of the sample.

V is pared back by 6 bases and J by 2 bases, with 9 bases lying between the germline termini. CDR1 and CDR2 (LNHDA, SQIVND) derive from the germline V gene (reference sequence). Reading from cysteine to phenylalanine, the CDR3 counts 13 amino acids. The only DNA kept is the CDR3, 39 bases in frame from the first base. The data originate from a study of OX40 agonist ivuxolimab in advanced cancers. Turning to the overall study: Ivuxolimab was a fully human IgG2 agonistic monoclonal antibody targeting the costimulatory receptor OX40 (CD134). Intravenous ivuxolimab was administered to patients every 2 weeks at six dose levels: 0.01, 0.1, 0.3, 1.5, 3 and 10 mg/kg. Of the roughly 51 patients in dose escalation, about 20 had hepatocellular carcinoma, around 15 had melanoma, 9 had renal cell carcinoma and 9 had head and neck cancer. Patients were allowed to have had prior anti-PD-1, anti-PD-L1 or anti-CTLA-4 therapy, and 30% to 50% of the dose-escalation patients had previously received checkpoint inhibitors. In the dose-escalation cohort, 70% to 85% of patients were male, and the mean age was roughly 60 years, with a range of about 20 to 79. Partial responses were achieved by three dose-escalation patients, of whom one had hepatocellular carcinoma and two had cutaneous melanoma. Peripheral TCRbeta sequencing aimed to test whether ivuxolimab altered TCR sequence diversity and caused clonal T-cell expansion. The monotherapy dose-escalation portion (N of about 49 patients) of the phase I ivuxolimab trial is reported in the paper.

Paper-wide results and their limitations: Low levels of normalized T-cell clonal expansion were also seen in some patients who did not respond. On average, CD8+ T cells showed more expanded clones than CD4+ T cells after ivuxolimab. In the 0.1-3.0 mg/kg groups, partial responders were among the patients with the lowest normalized peripheral clonal expansion, particularly in CD8+ T cells. Clonal expansion of both CD4+ and CD8+ blood T cells was observed from baseline to week 6 at doses 0.1 to 3.0 mg/kg. The antigen specificity of the peripheral T cells that underwent clonal expansion was not determined.

The sequencing used CD4+ or CD8+ T cells sorted from blood, collected in a trial of the OX40 agonist ivuxolimab. This receptor chain uses TRBV19 and TRBJ2-3; matching of 6 bases hints at TRBD1 as the D gene. The clonotype originates from an adult with an advanced solid tumor such as melanoma, head and neck, liver or kidney cancer. The DNA is TGTGCCAGTAGAAGACAGGACACAGATACGCAGTATTTT. Its protein reads: CASRRQDTDTQYF.